Each of the 30 T cell receptor beta chains below was sequenced from the same sample in a study of T cell repertoires in cytomegalovirus infection. Each CDR3 protein is one row after TCRdb ran MiXCR on the reads. There are about 890,000 distinct CDR3 sequences in the sample; 30% to 40% occur only once, and about 14% lies in the top ten. The antigens for these receptors are not known. Sequencing used cultured CD8+ T cells from PBMCs, obtained from culture after CMV antigen stimulation. The receptors originated from a human donor in good health (CMV status not recorded). Some clones in this sample may be carry-over from other donors' samples.

This clonotype was recorded many times. The gene calls are TRBV24-1 and TRBJ2-5, with TRBD2 identical over 8 bases. Germline CDR1 KGHDR, CDR2 SFDVKD. V was clipped by 5 bases and J by 5 bases; unmatched bases: 21. The CDR3 consists of 19 residues. CDR3 in DNA: TGTGCCACCAGTGCTAGCGGTCCTAGCGGGCCACCAGGCGGGGAGACCCAGTACTTC. Its translation is CATSASGPSGPPGGETQYF.

This clonotype occurred once. This chain joins TRBV6-6 and TRBJ2-2; TRBD2 matches 8 bases. The CDR3 is 15 amino acids. CDR1 is MNHNY, CDR2 SVGAGI, per germline (reference sequence). Unmatched junction bases numbered 8, after V lost 5 bases and J lost 6 bases. The CDR3 is CASSDLPGGPGELFF. The CDR3 bases are TGTGCCAGCAGTGATCTTCCGGGGGGGCCCGGGGAGCTGTTTTTT.

A few counts support this clonotype. The J gene is TRBJ2-7, the V gene TRBV12-3 or TRBV12-4; 7 bases match TRBD2. V shed 3 bases and J 6 bases; nucleotides not matched to a gene: 2. The length of the CDR3 is 12 residues. The CDR3 loop reads CASSLSGGEQYF. The CDR3 nucleotides read TGTGCCAGCAGTTTGTCGGGGGGCGAGCAGTACTTC.

By share, this clonotype counts as medium-sized. The chain couples TRBV7-6 to TRBJ1-6, with 9 nucleotides matching TRBD1. CDR3 length equals 15 residues. With 3 bases clipped from V and 8 bases from J, the junction kept 5 bases outside the gene matches. Per the germline V gene, CDR1 is SGHVS and CDR2 is FNYEAQ. The CDR3 here is CASSFIRDRDSPLHF. The CDR3, as DNA: TGTGCCAGCAGCTTCATACGGGACAGGGATTCACCCCTCCACTTT.

This clonotype was counted once. This chain connects TRBV7-9 to TRBJ2-7, with D hard to call. The length of the CDR3 is 12 residues. The germline V gene encodes CDR1 SEHNR and CDR2 FQNEAQ (reference sequence). Trimming pared 5 bases from V and 6 bases from J, leaving 11 bases between. CDR3: CASSADNGEQYV. The DNA of the CDR3 is TGTGCCAGCAGCGCGGATAACGGCGAGCAGTACGTC.

With regard to this clonotype: A single base separates this from a much larger clone, so it may be a read error. The rearrangement joins TRBV7-8 to TRBJ2-7, with TRBD1 matching 8 bases. The CDR3 runs to 15 residues. The ends lost 3 bases at V and 2 bases at J; junction bases unmatched: 6. Germline V gene lookup returns CDR1 SGHVS and CDR2 FQNEAQ. DNA for the CDR3: TGTGCCAGCAGCTTGTCGACAGGGGACCCCTACGAGCAGTACTTC. Protein: CASSLSTGDPYEQYF.

The rearrangement links TRBV27 to TRBJ1-2, with 8 bases aligning to TRBD1. The CDR3 runs to 14 residues. Germline CDR1 is MNHEY and CDR2 is SMNVEV (reference sequence). After removal of 8 bases from V and 8 bases from J, the junction contained 13 bases not matched to a gene. In nucleotides, the CDR3 is TGTGCCAGCGGTCAGGGGGCGACAGGTAGAGGCTACACCTTC. Amino acid sequence: CASGQGATGRGYTF.

This clonotype appeared a few times. In DNA form, the CDR3 reads TGTGCCAGTAGTATAGAGCGACAGGGGGGGACTGAAGCTTTCTTT. Its translation is CASSIERQGGTEAFF. J is TRBJ1-1 and V is TRBV19; the match to TRBD1 covers 9 bases. V lost 0 bases, J lost 5 bases, and 4 bases stayed unmatched. The length of the CDR3 is 15 residues. Germline CDR1 is LNHDA and CDR2 is SQIVND (reference sequence).

This clonotype came up a few times. The V gene is TRBV5-1, the J gene TRBJ1-1, with D uncertain. The CDR3 is 12 amino acids. Per the germline V gene, CDR1 is SGHRS and CDR2 is YFSETQ. The germline V and J ends were trimmed by 0 bases and 8 bases, with 8 bases remaining between them. CDR3 DNA: TGCGCCAGCAGCTTGGGGGCTAAGGAAGCTTTCTTT. It is translated as CASSLGAKEAFF.

The chain is built from TRBV2 and TRBJ2-2, with TRBD1 matching over 8 bases. CDR3 length equals 13 residues. V was pared by 10 bases and J by 2 bases, with 3 bases of the junction left unmatched. Germline CDR1 SNHLY, CDR2 FYNNEI. CDR3 loop: CAKTGANTGELFF. CDR3 sequence (DNA): TGTGCCAAGACAGGGGCCAACACCGGGGAGCTGTTTTTT.

The chain is built from TRBV7-9 and TRBJ2-1; 7 bases line up with TRBD2. Germline assignment: CDR1 SEHNR and CDR2 FQNEAQ (reference sequence). V shed 5 bases and J 6 bases; nucleotides not matched to a gene: 7. This CDR3 has 14 residues. CDR3 protein: CASSTDGLVNEQFF. CDR3 nucleotides: TGTGCCAGCAGCACAGACGGACTAGTCAATGAGCAGTTCTTC.

This clonotype was seen more than once but under ten times. The V and J genes are TRBV7-8 and TRBJ2-1; the D gene is possibly TRBD2 (6 bases). The CDR3 is made up of 17 amino acids. Germline-derived CDR1 and CDR2 are SGHVS and FQNEAQ. V shed 5 bases and J shed 2 bases, with 19 bases lying between them. DNA of the CDR3: TGTGCCAGCAGCATACAAGGAGGGCAAGGACCCTACAATGAGCAGTTCTTC. Its protein is CASSIQGGQGPYNEQFF.

J is TRBJ2-2 and V is TRBV27; perhaps TRBD1 as D (6 bases). The V and J ends lost 1 base and 7 bases respectively, with 13 bases between them. Germline V gene sequence: CDR1 MNHEY, CDR2 SMNVEV (reference sequence). The CDR3 sequence is 15 residues long. This CDR3 reads CASSLFRGKDGELFF. For the CDR3, the DNA is TGTGCCAGCAGTTTATTCAGGGGAAAGGACGGGGAGCTGTTTTTT.

A single count supports this clonotype. The genes are TRBV2 and TRBJ2-1, with 7 nucleotides matching TRBD2. CDR3 size: 14 residues. CDR1 SNHLY and CDR2 FYNNEI come from the germline V gene. V was clipped by 4 bases and J by 8 bases; unmatched bases: 8. CDR3 sequence (DNA): TGTGCCAGCAGTGTTCGGCGGGGGAACGATGAGCAGTTCTTC. It translates to CASSVRRGNDEQFF. Using reference TRBV2 and TRBJ2-1 for the parts outside the CDR3, the full variable domain is EPEVTQTPSHQVTQMGQEVILRCVPISNHLYFYWYRQILGQKVEFLVSFYNNEISEKSEIFDDQFSVERPDGSNFTLKIRSTKLEDSAMYFCASSVRRGNDEQFFGPGTRLTVL.

The chain combines TRBV6-6 with TRBJ2-1; 11 bases map to TRBD2. Germline-derived CDR1 and CDR2 are MNHNY and SVGAGI (reference sequence). V lost 3 bases to trimming and J lost 2 bases; unmatched junction nucleotides: 12. This CDR3 comprises 19 residues. The CDR3 DNA reads TGTGCCAGCAGTTATACTCTAGCGGGGGGCCGGAGGACCTACAATGAGCAGTTCTTC. Translated: CASSYTLAGGRRTYNEQFF.

This chain uses TRBV4-1 with TRBJ1-6; 7 nucleotides align to TRBD1. The V gene's germline CDR1 is MGHRA and CDR2 YSYEKL. This CDR3 has 16 amino acids. V lost 4 bases, J lost 7 bases, and 10 bases stayed unmatched. DNA of the CDR3: TGCGCCAGCAGCCTTACCGACAGGGCAGGGAATTCACCCCTCCACTTT. Amino acids: CASSLTDRAGNSPLHF.

The chain combines TRBV19 with TRBJ2-2; 12 bases agree with TRBD2. V lost 0 bases, J lost 5 bases, and 16 bases stayed unmatched. The CDR3 length is 21 residues. In germline, CDR1 is LNHDA, CDR2 SQIVND (reference sequence). CDR3: CASSIDSPSGGAPLGTGELFF. As DNA, the CDR3 is TGTGCCAGTAGTATAGACTCGCCTAGCGGGGGGGCCCCTCTGGGAACCGGGGAGCTGTTTTTT.

The chain recombines TRBV20-1 with TRBJ2-3; the D is unclear. Trimming took off 7 bases at V and 5 bases at J, with 7 bases between the two ends. Germline lookup yields CDR1 DFQATT and CDR2 SNEGSKA (reference sequence). The CDR3 is made up of 10 amino acids. CDR3 residues: CSESGDTQYF. CDR3 coding DNA: TGCAGTGAAAGTGGAGATACGCAGTATTTT.

This chain joins TRBV6-6 and TRBJ2-2, with a weak D call TRBD2 (7 bases). CDR3 size: 15 residues. In germline, CDR1 is MNHNY, CDR2 SVGAGI (reference sequence). Deletions cut 2 bases from V and 5 bases from J, with 12 bases between. Written as DNA, the CDR3 is TGTGCCAGCAGTTACGGGGGAGGGGGAACCGGGGAGCTGTTTTTT. It is translated as CASSYGGGGTGELFF.

This clonotype was counted between two and nine times. The chain employs TRBV27 and TRBJ1-5; D call uncertain. Trimming took off 2 bases at V and 0 bases at J, with 8 bases between the two ends. The CDR3 consists of 15 residues. Germline assignment: CDR1 MNHEY and CDR2 SMNVEV (reference sequence). In nucleotides, the CDR3 is TGTGCCAGCAGTTTAGTCAGATATAGCAATCAGCCCCAGCATTTT. Its protein product is CASSLVRYSNQPQHF.

This clonotype was recorded at least ten times. DNA for the CDR3: TGTGCCAGCAGGACTCGACAAGGGCGCGACTATGGCTACACCTTC. Encoded protein: CASRTRQGRDYGYTF. The chain uses TRBV7-8 and TRBJ1-2; the D is unclear. CDR3 length equals 15 residues. V lost 6 bases, J lost 3 bases, and 17 bases lay in between. From germline, CDR1 is SGHVS and CDR2 FQNEAQ. Complete variable domain (other parts from reference TRBV7-8 and TRBJ1-2): GAGVSQSPRYKVAKRGQDVALRCDPISGHVSLFWYQQALGQGPEFLTYFQNEAQLDKSGLPSDRFFAERPEGSVSTLKIQRTQQEDSAVYLCASRTRQGRDYGYTFGSGTRLTVV.

About this clonotype itself: Germline is not matched at one junction end, which may reflect a read error. This sequence joins TRBV15 and TRBJ2-3; D is uncertain. Germline V gene sequence: CDR1 LNHNV, CDR2 YYDKDF (reference sequence). This CDR3 has 14 amino acids. The chain's CDR3 is CATGRVLGTDTQYF. The CDR3 nucleotides read TGTGCCACCGGCAGAGTCTTAGGAACAGATACGCAGTATTTT.

V is TRBV7-6 and J is TRBJ2-3, with 7 bases fitting TRBD1. Germline assignment: CDR1 SGHVS and CDR2 FNYEAQ. With 6 bases clipped from V and 5 bases from J, the junction kept 5 bases outside the gene matches. CDR3 length: 13 amino acids. CDR3 in amino acids: CASSSHRGDTQYF. The CDR3 coding sequence is TGTGCCAGCAGTTCTCACAGGGGAGATACGCAGTATTTT.

This clonotype has only a few counts. This chain links TRBV11-2 with TRBJ2-7, with 8 bases that match TRBD2. The CDR3 runs 16 residues. Germline V gives CDR1 SGHAT, CDR2 FQNNGV. Germline trimming cut 0 bases from V and 0 bases from J; bases unmatched to any gene: 4. The CDR3 nucleotides are TGTGCCAGCAGCTTAGACTATCGGGGGGGCTCCTACGAGCAGTACTTC. Its translation is CASSLDYRGGSYEQYF.

The chain is built from TRBV4-1 and TRBJ2-4; 9 bases fit TRBD1. The CDR3 runs to 14 residues. With V trimmed by 3 bases and J by 10 bases, 7 bases remained unmatched. Germline assignment: CDR1 MGHRA and CDR2 YSYEKL. CDR3 sequence (DNA): TGCGCCAGCAGCCATACCGGGACAGGGACTATTCAGTACTTC. Its translation is CASSHTGTGTIQYF.

The chain combines TRBV28 with TRBJ1-6; D uncertain. Germline V CDR1 and CDR2: MDHEN, SYDVKM. The CDR3 has 13 residues. The V end lost 5 bases, the J end lost 0 bases, and 2 bases lay between the germline ends. The CDR3 nucleotides are TGTGCCAGCAGTCCCTCCTATAATTCACCCCTCCACTTT. It codes for CASSPSYNSPLHF.

This clonotype came up a few times. This sequence joins TRBV27 and TRBJ1-5, with a possible D match to TRBD1 (6 bases). Germline CDR1 and CDR2: MNHEY and SMNVEV (reference sequence). The CDR3 sequence is 15 residues long. V was trimmed by 5 bases and J by 0 bases, leaving 11 bases between them. CDR3: CASSTRGYSNQPQHF. The CDR3 nucleotides are TGTGCCAGCAGTACCAGGGGATATAGCAATCAGCCCCAGCATTTT.

Ten or more counts support this clonotype. CDR3 loop: CASSPISGESSYNEQFF. DNA for the CDR3: TGTGCCAGCAGCCCAATTAGCGGGGAGAGCTCCTACAATGAGCAGTTCTTC. The chain has TRBV7-2 and TRBJ2-1; TRBD2 matches at 8 bases. CDR1 is SGHTA and CDR2 is FQGNSA in the germline V gene. The CDR3 is 17 amino acids. Germline trimming cut 5 bases from V and 0 bases from J; bases unmatched to any gene: 9.

The V call is TRBV9, the J call TRBJ2-2; D is ambiguous. CDR1 SGDLS and CDR2 YYNGEE come from the germline V gene. This CDR3 has 17 amino acids. Trimming took 1 base from V and 5 from J, leaving 18 bases between them. DNA of the CDR3: TGTGCCAGCAGCGTACTGGTTGTTCCAAGGGAAACCGGGGAGCTGTTTTTT. Its translation is CASSVLVVPRETGELFF.

The rearrangement links TRBV10-3 to TRBJ1-1, with D hard to call. Trimming removed 0 bases at V and 0 bases at J, with 8 bases between. Germline CDR1 and CDR2: ENHRY and SYGVKD. This CDR3 contains 15 residues. As DNA, the CDR3 is TGTGCCATCAGTGAGTCGGCGGGAATGAACACTGAAGCTTTCTTT. This sequence encodes CAISESAGMNTEAFF.